One sample yielded the 24 T cell receptor beta chains listed below, sequenced in a study of shared clonotypes between healthy human individuals. Generated by immunoSEQ multiplex PCR, the TCRdb table keeps only in-frame clones and is missing some. The profile shows about 610,000 clones, around 97% of them singletons. Sample: naive CD4+ T cells sorted from blood. The subset here: CD45RA+ positively selected. These receptors came from a young woman in good health.

The chain has TRBV9 and TRBJ1-1, with D possibly matching TRBD1 (5 bases). The CDR3 has 15 amino acids. The germline V gene has CDR1 SGDLS and CDR2 YYNGEE. Between the trimmed V and J ends, which lost 3 bases and 0 bases, there was a span of 12 bases. CDR3 in DNA: TGTGCCAGCAGCGCAGGAAAGGGGATGAACACTGAAGCTTTCTTT. Its translation is CASSAGKGMNTEAFF.

This clone has a single count. The chain carries TRBV7-3 and TRBJ1-1; weak D call: TRBD1 (5 bases). Germline lookup yields CDR1 SGHTA and CDR2 FQGTGA. The V end lost 5 bases, the J end lost 3 bases, and 10 bases lay between the germline ends. The CDR3 spans 13 residues. CDR3 DNA: TGTGCCAGCAGCCTAGACAGCGACACTGAAGCTTTCTTT. Translation: CASSLDSDTEAFF.

The chain links TRBV18 to TRBJ2-7; D is unclear. Trimming removed 1 base from V and 5 bases from J, with 18 bases in between. The length of the CDR3 is 16 residues. Per germline, CDR1 KGHSH and CDR2 LQKENI. In DNA form, the CDR3 reads TGTGCCAGCTCACCACTAATAGGATCGTACGCCGACGAGCAGTACTTC. Its protein product is CASSPLIGSYADEQYF.

The rearrangement links TRBV10-1 to TRBJ2-4; 8 bases line up with TRBD1. CDR3 length: 14 amino acids. The trim removed 6 bases at V and 7 bases at J, leaving 8 bases unmatched. Germline CDR1 WNHNN, CDR2 SYGVQD (reference sequence). CDR3 sequence: CASSERQGSNIQYF. The CDR3 DNA follows: TGCGCCAGCAGCGAACGACAGGGGTCGAACATTCAGTACTTC.

The chain carries TRBV9 and TRBJ2-1; 9 positions agree with TRBD2. Germline V gene sequence: CDR1 SGDLS, CDR2 YYNGEE. The CDR3 runs to 15 residues. Losses at the gene ends were 2 bases for V and 4 bases for J; bases not matched to a gene: 4. In DNA form, the CDR3 reads TGTGCCAGCAGCGTTGTAGCGGGAGCGTACAATGAGCAGTTCTTC. This translates into CASSVVAGAYNEQFF.

This chain links TRBV6-6 with TRBJ2-2, with 7 bases aligning to TRBD2. CDR1 is MNHNY, CDR2 SVGAGI, per germline (reference sequence). Unmatched junction bases numbered 9, after V lost 2 bases and J lost 6 bases. The CDR3 extends over 16 amino acids. The CDR3 DNA sequence: TGTGCCAGCAGTTACCCCAGCGGGATATTTCCCGGGGAGCTGTTTTTT. Its protein is CASSYPSGIFPGELFF.

This clone was counted once. The chain couples TRBV6-1 to TRBJ1-5; D might be TRBD1 (5 bases). This CDR3 has 15 amino acids. V was shortened by 3 bases and J by 7 bases, with 16 bases between the two germline ends. Germline V gene sequence: CDR1 MNHNS, CDR2 SASEGT. The CDR3 DNA follows: TGTGCCAGCAGTGACCAAATACAGGTCCGCCAGCCCCAGCATTTT. Translating it yields CASSDQIQVRQPQHF.

The chain carries TRBV4-1 and TRBJ2-2; possible D gene TRBD2, 5 bases. The germline V gene has CDR1 MGHRA and CDR2 YSYEKL. CDR3 size: 15 residues. V was pared by 4 bases and J by 5 bases, with 14 bases between. CDR3 DNA sequence: TGCGCCAGCAGCCTCAGCGGAATTCAAACCGGGGAGCTGTTTTTT. Translating it yields CASSLSGIQTGELFF.

V usage is TRBV2 and J usage is TRBJ2-3; 8 nucleotides line up with TRBD2. Losses at the gene ends were 3 bases for V and 6 bases for J; bases not matched to a gene: 14. Germline CDR1 reads SNHLY; CDR2 reads FYNNEI. This CDR3 is built from 17 residues. For the CDR3, the DNA is TGTGCCAGCAGTGAGCGAGGGGGACTAGTAATAGTCGATACGCAGTATTTT. Protein product: CASSERGGLVIVDTQYF.

The chain couples TRBV5-1 to TRBJ2-2; maybe TRBD2 (5 bases). V was cut by 4 bases and J by 2 bases, with 21 bases left in between. CDR3 length equals 18 residues. CDR1 and CDR2 from the germline V gene are SGHRS and YFSETQ. The CDR3 DNA reads as TGCGCCAGCAGCGGCGGTCCCGGATTGCGGGTCAACACCGGGGAGCTGTTTTTT. Translating gives CASSGGPGLRVNTGELFF.

This clone occurred once. This rearrangement joins TRBV9 to TRBJ2-1; 15 nucleotides agree with TRBD2. V lost 3 bases, J lost 8 bases, and 6 bases stayed unmatched. Germline loops: CDR1 SGDLS, CDR2 YYNGEE. The CDR3 is made up of 16 amino acids. The CDR3 loop is CASSDGTSGRLDEQFF. The CDR3 DNA reads as TGTGCCAGCAGCGACGGGACTAGCGGGAGGTTGGATGAGCAGTTCTTC.

This sequence joins TRBV5-1 and TRBJ1-4; perhaps TRBD1 as D (5 bases). CDR1 and CDR2 from the germline V gene are SGHRS and YFSETQ. This CDR3 has 15 amino acids. V dropped 4 bases and J dropped 8 bases, with 18 bases sitting between them. CDR3 in DNA: TGCGCCAGCAGCCCGGGTCCGGAGGGGAAGGAAAAACTGTTTTTT. Amino acids: CASSPGPEGKEKLFF.

The chain joins TRBV4-1 to TRBJ1-3; D gene unclear. Germline CDR1 MGHRA, CDR2 YSYEKL. The length of the CDR3 is 14 residues. The V and J ends lost 0 bases and 9 bases respectively, with 12 bases between them. The CDR3, as DNA: TGCGCCAGCAGCCAAGAATTAGTGCCCCGCACCATATATTTT. Its protein product is CASSQELVPRTIYF.

The J gene is TRBJ2-2, the V gene TRBV2; a possible D gene is TRBD2 (6 bases). Between the trimmed V and J ends, which lost 8 bases and 7 bases, there was a span of 8 bases. There are 11 residues in the CDR3. CDR1 is SNHLY and CDR2 is FYNNEI in the germline V gene. CDR3 loop: CASRESGELFF. The CDR3 nucleotides read TGTGCCAGCCGGGAGAGCGGGGAGCTGTTTTTT. Looking up the rest from reference TRBV2 and TRBJ2-2 gives the full variable domain: EPEVTQTPSHQVTQMGQEVILRCVPISNHLYFYWYRQILGQKVEFLVSFYNNEISEKSEIFDDQFSVERPDGSNFTLKIRSTKLEDSAMYFCASRESGELFFGEGSRLTVL.

The chain is built from TRBV19 and TRBJ2-7; D is possibly TRBD2 (5 bases). The CDR3 totals 17 residues. Germline CDR1 reads LNHDA; CDR2 reads SQIVND (reference sequence). The V and J ends lost 2 bases and 0 bases respectively, with 17 bases between them. The DNA for the CDR3 is TGTGCCAGTAGTATAATGTGGAGGTCGGAGAACTCCTACGAGCAGTACTTC. Translation: CASSIMWRSENSYEQYF.

The chain combines TRBV28 with TRBJ2-1, with 10 bases lining up with TRBD2. V was clipped by 2 bases and J by 1 base; unmatched bases: 5. The CDR3 spans 17 residues. CDR1 is MDHEN, CDR2 SYDVKM, per germline. The CDR3 bases are TGTGCCAGCAGTTTACGGACTAGCGGAAGGTCCTACAATGAGCAGTTCTTC. Protein sequence: CASSLRTSGRSYNEQFF.

This rearrangement joins TRBV10-3 to TRBJ2-1; no reliable D call. Trimming stripped 4 bases from V and 2 bases from J, with 12 bases between. Germline CDR1 and CDR2: ENHRY and SYGVKD. There are 15 residues in the CDR3. The CDR3 loop reads CAISVSTAPYNEQFF. The CDR3 DNA follows: TGTGCCATCAGTGTGTCAACAGCCCCCTACAATGAGCAGTTCTTC.

J is TRBJ1-2 and V is TRBV30; 8 bases agree with TRBD1. Germline loops: CDR1 GTSNPN, CDR2 SVGIG (reference sequence). This CDR3 region has 15 residues. Losses at the gene ends were 3 bases for V and 1 base for J; bases not matched to a gene: 7. The CDR3 DNA reads TGTGCCTGGAGCGCCGGACAGGGAGTTAACTATGGCTACACCTTC. This codes for CAWSAGQGVNYGYTF.

The gene calls are TRBV28 and TRBJ1-3; D is unclear. CDR1 and CDR2 (germline): MDHEN, SYDVKM. Trimming took off 3 bases at V and 0 bases at J, with 18 bases between the two ends. This CDR3 has 18 residues. CDR3 amino acids: CASSFLKMPWVSGNTIYF. CDR3 nucleotides: TGTGCCAGCAGTTTTTTAAAAATGCCCTGGGTCTCTGGAAACACCATATATTTT.

The V gene is TRBV5-3, the J gene TRBJ2-3, with 11 bases lining up with TRBD2. TRBV5-3 is classed as an ORF, of uncertain function. V was clipped by 6 bases and J by 0 bases; unmatched bases: 6. This CDR3 spans 16 amino acids. As DNA, the CDR3 is TGTGCCAGAACCCTCCGGACTAGCGGGAGCACAGATACGCAGTATTTT. Translated: CARTLRTSGSTDTQYF.

The CDR3 loop reads CASRKRESDTQYF. CDR3 nucleotide sequence: TGTGCCAGCAGGAAGCGGGAGTCAGATACGCAGTATTTT. The gene calls are TRBV7-2 and TRBJ2-3; TRBD2 matches 8 bases. The CDR3 covers 13 residues. V was clipped by 6 bases and J by 4 bases; unmatched bases: 3. CDR1 is SGHTA and CDR2 is FQGNSA in the germline V gene.

The sample holds one count of this clone. This sequence joins TRBV29-1 and TRBJ2-1; 12 nucleotides line up with TRBD2. The CDR3 spans 16 residues. The J segment lost 12 bases and the V segment lost 1 base, leaving 13 bases of the junction unmatched. Germline V gene data show CDR1 as SQVTM and CDR2 as ANQGSEA. The CDR3, as DNA: TGCAGCGTTGAAGCCGTGTCTAGCGGGGGGGGAGATAGGCAGTTCTTC. Translation: CSVEAVSSGGGDRQFF.

The chain recombines TRBV5-1 with TRBJ2-2; D is perhaps TRBD1 (5 bases). The CDR3 spans 17 residues. Per germline, CDR1 SGHRS and CDR2 YFSETQ. Trimming left V 0 bases short and J 0 bases short, with 12 bases between. The CDR3 DNA sequence: TGCGCCAGCAGCTTGGAGGGGCCGGGCACGAACACCGGGGAGCTGTTTTTT. Translated, it gives CASSLEGPGTNTGELFF.

This sequence joins TRBV2 and TRBJ1-1; 7 bases fit TRBD1. The length of the CDR3 is 15 residues. Germline CDR1 and CDR2: SNHLY and FYNNEI. J gave up 1 base and V 4 bases, and 6 bases lay outside the gene matches. Here the CDR3 reads CASSAQGVWNTEAFF. The DNA of the CDR3 is TGTGCCAGCAGTGCTCAGGGGGTGTGGAACACTGAAGCTTTCTTT.